This T cell receptor (beta chain) derives from a study of regulatory T cells in long-lasting Graves disease. With iRepertoire HTBI primers and Arm-PCR of CDR3 regions, TCR beta libraries were built. TCRdb re-called the multiplex PCR reads through MiXCR, storing one row per CDR3 protein. This table has roughly 400,000 distinct CDR3 sequences, around 20% appearing once. Noted time point: persistent/refractory GD, antithyroid drugs over 5 years with positive TRAb. Generation of the TCR library employed RNA extracted from PBMCs. One endocrinology department in Xi'an, China, was where patients came from. The CDR3 loop spans 11 amino acids. V was shortened by 5 bases and J by 12 bases, with 10 bases between the two germline ends. CDR1 LNHDA and CDR2 SQIVND come from the germline V gene (reference sequence).

Material: peripheral blood mononuclear cells (PBMCs), obtained when the disease was refractory, from a patient treated with antithyroid drugs. V usage is TRBV19 and J usage is TRBJ1-4, with D tentatively TRBD1 (6 bases). The clonotype was recovered from a female donor with Graves disease. CDR3 residues: CASSDRIQLFF. The CDR3 nucleotides are TGTGCCAGTAGTGACAGGATACAACTGTTTTTT.